This T cell receptor beta chain was recovered during a study of T cell responses to AZD1222 COVID-19 vaccine. Only in-frame clones appear in the TCRdb table, and some are missing; sequencing was by immunoSEQ multiplex PCR. This table holds 100,000 or so clones, roughly 90% found once. The CDR3 has 15 residues. With 2 bases removed from V and 4 bases from J, the gap between germline ends came to 13 bases. Germline CDR1 reads SNHLY; CDR2 reads FYNNEI. This sequence originates from an adult in good health. Specimen: peripheral blood, collected on day 0 of AZD1222 vaccination. J is TRBJ2-3 and V is TRBV2; D tentatively fits TRBD1 or TRBD2 (5 bases each). CDR3 sequence (DNA): TGTGCCAGCAGTGAAACGGGGCTGAATCCAGATACGCAGTATTTT. Translating it yields CASSETGLNPDTQYF. Full variable domain (outside the CDR3, taken from reference TRBV2 and TRBJ2-3): EPEVTQTPSHQVTQMGQEVILRCVPISNHLYFYWYRQILGQKVEFLVSFYNNEISEKSEIFDDQFSVERPDGSNFTLKIRSTKLEDSAMYFCASSETGLNPDTQYFGPGTRLTVL.